This T cell receptor (beta chain) was documented in a study of CD8 T cells in Susac syndrome (dated by TCRdb to the late 2010s). At the level of the whole study: The study used repertoire sequencing to test whether antigen drove CD8+ T cell activation and differentiation in Susac syndrome. Clonality of the CD8+ T cell repertoire was compared between about a dozen healthy donors, approximately 14 Susac syndrome patients and under 16 multiple sclerosis patients.

The junction carries 18 bases between V and J, which are trimmed by 6 bases and 5 bases respectively. The germline V gene (reference sequence) specifies SEHNR as CDR1 and FQNEAQ as CDR2. Measured from the cysteine to the phenylalanine, the CDR3 is 15 residues long. This entry keeps only the CDR3 DNA: 45 bases, framed from base 1. Peripheral blood CD8+ and CD4+ T cells from healthy donors, Susac syndrome patients and multiple sclerosis patients were profiled by high-throughput TCR beta sequencing. Treatment-naive patients with stable or active relapsing-remitting disease fulfilling revised McDonald criteria were used as multiple sclerosis controls. Bulk CD8+ and CD4+ T cells were purified by magnetic negative isolation, whereas CD8+ TEMRA cells were enriched by FACS. Blood was drawn into EDTA tubes, processed within 24 hours, and PBMCs were isolated by density gradient centrifugation. PBMCs destined for TCR sequencing were cryopreserved in liquid nitrogen and later thawed in a 37 °C water bath. The sorted or isolated CD4+, CD8+ and CD8+ TEMRA cells had a purity of 90% or higher.

RNA was extracted using the RNeasy kit, and roughly 0.5 to 1 microgram was reverse transcribed with random hexamers. The immunoSEQ multiplex PCR assay, covering 54 Vbeta and 13 Jbeta segments, was used to amplify TCR beta CDR3 regions. PCR amplification bias was corrected by using a synthetic template baseline for primer optimization and computational correction. Concerning the study's data processing: Reads were annotated to V, D and J genes according to IMGT and were analyzed with immunoSEQ Analyzer, with only productive sequences retained. Clonality was computed as one minus Shannon entropy normalized by log2 of the number of productive unique sequences. For each patient and control, public and private clones were evaluated within the 100 most prevalent clones. Clones were defined as Susac-specific when absent from the healthy and MS cohorts, from roughly 1,100 published viral clones and from other ImmuneACCESS disease sequences. Starting from the raw public reads, TCRdb applied fastp trimming at Q25, assembled clones with MiXCR and retained in-frame beta chains. Rows are combined by CDR3 protein, so each entry shows the most common genes and DNA. These V and J calls originate from TCRdb's pipeline instead of the authors' own analysis. The sample data list fewer than 150,000 distinct CDR3 sequences, and about 90% of these were observed just once. The biggest ten clones account for under 0.25% of the sample.

Findings and caveats that apply to the study as a whole: The TCR sequencing and HLA analysis was acknowledged to have included a relatively small number of individuals.

For this clonotype: Its antigen is not yet known. The sample holds no much larger clone one base away, and base qualities are not on file.

What was sequenced was CD8+ T cells from PBMCs. In this chain, TRBV7-9 is recombined with TRBJ2-3; the D gene identity is not certain. The receptor was isolated from a human donor with multiple sclerosis. The nucleotides are TGTGCCAGCAGTTCGGACGGAAACTGGGGAGATACGCAGTATTTT. Translated, this gives CASSSDGNWGDTQYF.